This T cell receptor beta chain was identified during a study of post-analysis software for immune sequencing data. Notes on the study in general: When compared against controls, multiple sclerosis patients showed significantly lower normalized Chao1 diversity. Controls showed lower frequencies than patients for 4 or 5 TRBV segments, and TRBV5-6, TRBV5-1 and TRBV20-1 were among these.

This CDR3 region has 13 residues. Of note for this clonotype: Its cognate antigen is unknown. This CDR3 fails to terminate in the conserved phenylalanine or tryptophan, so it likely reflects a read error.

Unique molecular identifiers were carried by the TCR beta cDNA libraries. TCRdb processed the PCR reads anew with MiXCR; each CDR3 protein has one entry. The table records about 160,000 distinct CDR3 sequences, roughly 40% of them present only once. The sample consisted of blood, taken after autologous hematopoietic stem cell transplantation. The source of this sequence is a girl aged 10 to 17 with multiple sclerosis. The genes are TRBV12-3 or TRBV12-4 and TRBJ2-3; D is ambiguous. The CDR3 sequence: CASSAASTDAQYS. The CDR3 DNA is TGTGCCAGCAGTGCAGCGAGCACAGATGCGCAGTATTCT.